This T cell receptor beta chain was sequenced in a study of regulatory T cells in long-lasting Graves disease. Study outcomes and limitations: Persistent Graves' patients had lower TCR diversity than newly diagnosed ones.

Time point meaning: newly diagnosed GD, antithyroid drugs for less than 3 months. Preparation of the TCR library used RNA extracted from PBMCs. This clonotype has ten or more counts. What it recognizes is unknown. Germline V gives CDR1 DFQATT, CDR2 SNEGSKA (reference sequence). V gave up 1 base and J gave up 0 bases; unmatched junction bases: 8. The CDR3 consists of 16 residues. Assembly of TCR beta libraries relied on iRepertoire HTBI primers together with Arm-PCR of CDR3 regions. From the multiplex PCR reads, TCRdb called clonotypes with MiXCR, one entry per CDR3 protein. The table includes roughly 500,000 distinct CDR3 sequences, 13% detected once. The same sample was also studied in work on T cells in Graves' hyperthyroidism and ophthalmopathy.

Specimen: peripheral blood mononuclear cells (PBMCs), collected at new diagnosis, from a patient treated with antithyroid drugs. The receptor comes from a man aged 25 to 40 with Graves disease. The V call is TRBV20-1, the J call TRBJ1-1, with 7 bases aligning to TRBD1. The CDR3 DNA reads as TGCAGTGCTAGAGTCAGGGACAGCAGAATGAACACTGAAGCTTTCTTT. Amino acids: CSARVRDSRMNTEAFF.